A single sample is the source of the 32 T cell receptor beta chains below, sequenced in a study of metastatic and nonmetastatic thyroid tumors. With MiXCR, TCRdb called clones anew from the PCR reads. The data show over 20,000 clones, around 16% seen once. Thyroid surgery was performed in patients who had received no treatment beforehand. Sequenced sample: blood. These TCRs come from a female donor with papillary thyroid cancer or a benign thyroid nodule (not recorded which). Some clones in this sample may be carry-over from other donors' samples.

Ten or more counts support this clone. The CDR3 region has the DNA TGCGCCAGCAGCCCAGGGCGGAGCTCTGGAAACACCATATATTTT. It codes for CASSPGRSSGNTIYF. The chain has TRBV5-1 and TRBJ1-3, with D maybe TRBD1 (5 bases). The CDR3 has 15 amino acids. Germline V gene sequence: CDR1 SGHRS, CDR2 YFSETQ. V dropped 4 bases and J dropped 0 bases, with 11 bases sitting between them.

Many counts were recorded for this clone. The rearrangement joins TRBV7-6 to TRBJ2-5, with D possibly being TRBD1 or TRBD2 (5 bases each). The ends were cut back, 2 bases at V and 7 bases at J, with 20 bases in the middle. The CDR3 has 16 amino acids. Per the germline V gene, CDR1 is SGHVS and CDR2 is FNYEAQ. This CDR3 reads CASSLRATADRGTQYF. In DNA, the CDR3 is TGTGCCAGCAGCTTAAGGGCGACAGCCGACCGGGGGACCCAGTACTTC.

This clone was seen repeatedly, ten times or more. The chain recombines TRBV20-1 with TRBJ2-1; TRBD1 might be the D (6 bases). The CDR3 runs 15 residues. Trimming pared 0 bases from V and 3 bases from J, leaving 12 bases between. Germline V CDR1 and CDR2: DFQATT, SNEGSKA (reference sequence). In DNA, the CDR3 is TGCAGTGCTAGAGATCAGGGCAGGGGCTACAATGAGCAGTTCTTC. Its protein is CSARDQGRGYNEQFF.

This clone was picked up many times. The chain carries TRBV5-4 and TRBJ1-1; no definite D call. From germline, CDR1 is SGHNT and CDR2 YYREEE (reference sequence). The length of the CDR3 is 15 residues. V was clipped by 0 bases and J by 4 bases, with 13 bases between them. CDR3 in amino acids: CASSLDPARTTEAFF. DNA for the CDR3: TGTGCCAGCAGCTTGGATCCGGCTAGGACCACTGAAGCTTTCTTT. Full variable domain (rest looked up from reference TRBV5-4 and TRBJ1-1): ETGVTQSPTHLIKTRGQQVTLRCSSQSGHNTVSWYQQALGQGPQFIFQYYREEENGRGNFPPRFSGLQFPNYSSELNVNALELDDSALYLCASSLDPARTTEAFFGQGTRLTVV.

This clone was picked up many times. This chain connects TRBV7-2 to TRBJ2-1, with a weak D call TRBD2 (5 bases). The CDR3 is 13 residues long. V lost 1 base and J lost 7, with 8 bases in between. The germline CDR1 and CDR2 sequences are SGHTA and FQGNSA. Written as DNA, the CDR3 is TGTGCCAGCAGCTTAGAAGCGGAGAATGAGCAGTTCTTC. This encodes CASSLEAENEQFF.

By share, this clone counts as medium-sized (0.01 to 0.1%). This chain links TRBV20-1 with TRBJ1-1; TRBD1 matches 7 bases. Germline trimming cut 1 base from V and 8 bases from J; bases unmatched to any gene: 16. CDR1 and CDR2 (germline): DFQATT, SNEGSKA (reference sequence). The CDR3 runs to 16 residues. The CDR3 nucleotides are TGCAGTGCTAGAGGCTCTAGACAGGGTGGGTTATCGGAAGCTTTCTTT. Amino acid sequence: CSARGSRQGGLSEAFF.

This clone was seen repeatedly, ten times or more. J is TRBJ2-5 and V is TRBV20-1; a weak D match, TRBD2 (6 bases). Germline assignment: CDR1 DFQATT and CDR2 SNEGSKA (reference sequence). The CDR3 runs to 13 residues. V lost 3 bases to trimming and J lost 4 bases, with 12 bases between them. CDR3 bases: TGCAGTGCTAGTCACGGGGGAAGAGAGACCCAGTACTTC. It encodes CSASHGGRETQYF.

This clone came up many times. J is TRBJ2-3 and V is TRBV4-3; TRBD2 matches at 7 bases. The CDR3 runs to 15 residues. Germline CDR1 and CDR2: LGHNA and YSLEER. V was clipped by 3 bases and J by 1 base; unmatched bases: 4. CDR3 sequence: CASSQERDGTDTQYF. The DNA for the CDR3 is TGCGCCAGCAGCCAGGAGCGGGACGGCACAGATACGCAGTATTTT.

This chain links TRBV4-2 with TRBJ2-6; 11 bases are a match to TRBD1. The CDR3 contains 19 residues. The V segment lost 0 bases and the J segment 1 base; nucleotides outside the gene matches: 5. CDR1 and CDR2 from the germline V gene are LGHNA and YNFKEQ. The CDR3 protein is CASSQDPGQGASGANVLTF. In DNA, the CDR3 is TGTGCCAGCAGCCAAGACCCTGGACAGGGGGCGTCTGGGGCCAACGTCCTGACTTTC.

This clone came up many times. The rearrangement uses TRBV27 and TRBJ2-5, with D possibly being TRBD1 (6 bases). The germline gives CDR1 MNHEY, CDR2 SMNVEV (reference sequence). This CDR3 contains 15 residues. V lost 3 bases to trimming and J lost 1 base, with 12 bases between them. As DNA, the CDR3 is TGTGCCAGCAGTTTTAGTACAGGGACCCAAGAGACCCAGTACTTC. It yields the protein CASSFSTGTQETQYF.

This clone is labeled large. This chain uses TRBV5-1 with TRBJ1-2; 7 bases map to TRBD1. The V gene's germline CDR1 is SGHRS and CDR2 YFSETQ. The CDR3 has 14 residues. After removal of 0 bases from V and 4 bases from J, the junction contained 3 bases not matched to a gene. The CDR3 reads CASSLAGQSYGYTF. CDR3 in DNA: TGCGCCAGCAGCTTGGCGGGACAGTCCTATGGCTACACCTTC.

The table lists this clone with many counts. The chain joins TRBV28 to TRBJ2-5; 12 nucleotides agree with TRBD1. CDR3 length equals 15 residues. CDR1 is MDHEN, CDR2 SYDVKM, per germline. V lost 5 bases and J lost 5; bases outside the gene matches: 6. This CDR3 reads CASSGGQGAQETQYF. CDR3 nucleotides: TGTGCCAGCAGTGGGGGACAGGGGGCGCAGGAGACCCAGTACTTC.

The chain links TRBV20-1 to TRBJ2-7; possibly TRBD2 for D (6 bases). Germline CDR1 reads DFQATT; CDR2 reads SNEGSKA (reference sequence). V lost 5 bases, J lost 5 bases, and 16 bases lay in between. This CDR3 comprises 13 residues. The CDR3 bases are TGCAGTGCTTGGGACTCCTCAAACAACGAGCAGTACTTC. Translating gives CSAWDSSNNEQYF.

Many counts were recorded for this clone. The rearrangement uses TRBV5-8 and TRBJ1-4; weak D call: TRBD1 (6 bases). This CDR3 region has 14 residues. With 2 bases removed from V and 8 bases from J, the gap between germline ends came to 13 bases. In germline, CDR1 is SGHTS, CDR2 YDEGEE. DNA for the CDR3: TGTGCCAGCAGCTTCTCAGGGGTAGAGGAAAAACTGTTTTTT. Its protein is CASSFSGVEEKLFF.

This clone was seen many times. This sequence joins TRBV30 and TRBJ1-1; D uncertain. The CDR3 runs to 15 residues. With 1 base removed from V and 0 bases from J, the gap between germline ends came to 12 bases. The germline CDR1 and CDR2 sequences are GTSNPN and SVGIG (reference sequence). This CDR3 is CAWSALGRMNTEAFF. CDR3 in DNA: TGTGCCTGGAGTGCCCTTGGACGGATGAACACTGAAGCTTTCTTT.

This clone occurred many times. The chain joins TRBV6-4 to TRBJ2-1; TRBD1 agrees at 7 bases. The CDR3 covers 12 residues. J lost 14 bases, V lost 8 bases, and 12 bases had no gene match. In germline, CDR1 is MRHNA, CDR2 SNTAGT. CDR3 residues: CASPDGEQGKFF. The CDR3 DNA is TGTGCCAGCCCGGACGGGGAACAGGGGAAGTTCTTC.

This clone occurred many times. This sequence joins TRBV19 and TRBJ2-3; the match to TRBD2 covers 10 bases. This CDR3 has 13 amino acids. Losses at the gene ends were 11 bases for V and 3 bases for J; bases not matched to a gene: 5. The germline gives CDR1 LNHDA, CDR2 SQIVND (reference sequence). The CDR3 bases are TGTGCCGTCGGAGCGGGAGGGACAGATACGCAGTATTTT. Translated: CAVGAGGTDTQYF.

The V call is TRBV20-1, the J call TRBJ2-7, with D maybe TRBD1 (8 bases). Germline V gene lookup returns CDR1 DFQATT and CDR2 SNEGSKA (reference sequence). The CDR3 totals 17 residues. Trimming cost V 5 bases and J 3 bases, with 26 bases left between them. Here the CDR3 reads CSAPPRGQGLTSYEQYF. DNA of the CDR3: TGCAGTGCTCCCCCCCGCGGACAGGGACTAACTAGCTACGAGCAGTACTTC.

This clone was seen repeatedly, ten times or more. The chain has TRBV18 and TRBJ2-5; D is uncertain. V lost 4 bases and J lost 3, with 9 bases in between. The CDR3 totals 13 residues. Germline loops: CDR1 KGHSH, CDR2 LQKENI. CDR3 sequence reads: CASSQTYKETQYF. The CDR3 DNA follows: TGTGCCAGCTCACAAACTTATAAAGAGACCCAGTACTTC.

This clone has at least ten counts. V is TRBV20-1 and J is TRBJ1-1, with D perhaps TRBD1 (5 bases). The CDR3 runs 13 residues. V shed 5 bases and J shed 2 bases, with 12 bases lying between them. Germline V gene sequence: CDR1 DFQATT, CDR2 SNEGSKA (reference sequence). CDR3 residues: CSAEPGLNTEAFF. The CDR3 DNA reads as TGCAGTGCTGAGCCGGGACTCAACACTGAAGCTTTCTTT.

This clone has at least ten counts. This rearrangement joins TRBV7-2 to TRBJ2-6, with D tentatively TRBD1 (6 bases). CDR3 length equals 18 residues. With 5 bases removed from V and 4 bases from J, the gap between germline ends came to 21 bases. Germline V gives CDR1 SGHTA, CDR2 FQGNSA. CDR3 region: CASSTPRDTKGGANVLTF. The DNA of the CDR3 is TGTGCCAGCAGCACCCCTCGGGACACCAAGGGGGGGGCCAACGTCCTGACTTTC. Drawing the rest from reference TRBV7-2 and TRBJ2-6, the complete variable domain is GAGVSQSPSNKVTEKGKDVELRCDPISGHTALYWYRQSLGQGLEFLIYFQGNSAPDKSGLPSDRFSAERTGGSVSTLTIQRTQQEDSAVYLCASSTPRDTKGGANVLTFGAGSRLTVL.

This clone was detected many times. The rearrangement uses TRBV24-1 and TRBJ2-3; 10 positions agree with TRBD2. Germline V gene data show CDR1 as KGHDR and CDR2 as SFDVKD. The CDR3 is 15 amino acids. After removal of 4 bases from V and 4 bases from J, the junction contained 4 bases not matched to a gene. CDR3 sequence reads: CATSDSSGSPDTQYF. The CDR3 DNA is TGTGCCACCAGTGACTCTAGCGGGAGTCCAGATACGCAGTATTTT.

This clone was counted many times. The V and J genes are TRBV6-2 or TRBV6-3 and TRBJ1-1, with 9 bases identical to TRBD1. J was trimmed by 3 bases and V by 2 bases; bases with no gene match: 7. CDR3 size: 16 residues. Germline V gene lookup returns CDR1 MNHEY and CDR2 SVGEGT. The CDR3 sequence is CASSYPTGGGYTEAFF. The CDR3 nucleotides read TGTGCCAGCAGTTACCCCACAGGGGGCGGGTACACTGAAGCTTTCTTT.

In this sample, this clone turned up many times. A read error may explain this, as a much larger clone is one base away. The chain uses TRBV5-1 and TRBJ1-4, with TRBD1 matching 10 bases. CDR3 size: 16 residues. The germline gives CDR1 SGHRS, CDR2 YFSETQ. CDR3 bases: TGCGCCGGCAGCCTACAGGTCCGGGACAGGGGTGAAAAACTGTTTTTT. Translated, it gives CAGSLQVRDRGEKLFF.

This clone showed up just a few times. The genes are TRBV6-1 and TRBJ1-4, with D possibly being TRBD1 (5 bases). The germline gives CDR1 MNHNS, CDR2 SASEGT. There are 15 residues in the CDR3. V lost 7 bases and J 4 bases, leaving 16 bases between the germline ends. The CDR3 sequence: CASIPGDLLNEKLFF. The CDR3 nucleotides are TGTGCCAGCATCCCGGGGGATCTTCTTAATGAAAAACTGTTTTTT.

In this sample, this clone turned up many times. The chain employs TRBV18 and TRBJ1-3; 12 bases fit TRBD1. The germline V gene encodes CDR1 KGHSH and CDR2 LQKENI. The length of the CDR3 is 16 residues. V shed 3 bases, J shed 2 bases, and the junction held 2 bases outside the gene matches. The CDR3, as DNA: TGTGCCAGCTCACCGGGACAGGGGGCTGCTGGAAACACCATATATTTT. This codes for CASSPGQGAAGNTIYF.

This clone was seen many times. The V call is TRBV2, the J call TRBJ2-3; D gene unclear. The CDR3 runs 13 residues. Trimming left V 7 bases short and J 2 bases short, with 10 bases between. Germline CDR1 is SNHLY and CDR2 is FYNNEI. CDR3: CASIFGTTDTQYF. CDR3 coding DNA: TGTGCCAGCATCTTCGGTACCACAGATACGCAGTATTTT.

This clone was seen at least ten times. Here the CDR3 DNA reads TGCAGTGCTAGAAAAGGAACCCACGAGCAGTACTTC. Its protein is CSARKGTHEQYF. The gene calls are TRBV20-1 and TRBJ2-7; the D is unclear. V lost 2 bases to trimming and J lost 5 bases, with 10 bases between them. CDR1 and CDR2 from the germline V gene are DFQATT and SNEGSKA (reference sequence). The CDR3 has 12 residues.

This clone was observed many times. The rearrangement links TRBV4-2 to TRBJ2-2; D uncertain. This CDR3 is built from 14 residues. Germline CDR1 reads LGHNA; CDR2 reads YNFKEQ. Trimming removed 4 bases from V and 8 bases from J, with 14 bases in between. This CDR3 reads CASSLKPERGELFF. The DNA for the CDR3 is TGTGCCAGCAGCCTTAAACCCGAAAGGGGGGAGCTGTTTTTT.

The rearrangement links TRBV7-9 to TRBJ2-1, with 7 nucleotides matching TRBD2. V gave up 5 bases and J gave up 5 bases; unmatched junction bases: 3. This CDR3 contains 13 residues. CDR1 and CDR2 (germline): SEHNR, FQNEAQ (reference sequence). Here the CDR3 reads CASSRTSDNEQFF. The CDR3 nucleotides read TGTGCCAGCAGCCGAACTAGCGACAATGAGCAGTTCTTC.

This clone has a count of ten or more. One end of the junction is discordant with germline, which a read error may explain. The rearrangement links TRBV28 to TRBJ1-4, with 12 bases fitting TRBD1. The length of the CDR3 is 15 residues. CDR1 is MDHEN, CDR2 SYDVKM, per germline. CDR3 residues: CASTLGGQGAKKLFF. DNA of the CDR3: TGTGCCAGCACTTTAGGGGGACAGGGGGCGAAAAAACTGTTTTTT.

This clone has ten or more counts. This chain links TRBV5-1 with TRBJ2-3; D not resolved. V lost 4 bases to trimming and J lost 5 bases, with 8 bases between them. The germline V gene has CDR1 SGHRS and CDR2 YFSETQ. CDR3 length: 12 residues. CDR3 loop: CASSQYGDTQYF. CDR3 coding DNA: TGCGCCAGCAGCCAATATGGAGATACGCAGTATTTT.